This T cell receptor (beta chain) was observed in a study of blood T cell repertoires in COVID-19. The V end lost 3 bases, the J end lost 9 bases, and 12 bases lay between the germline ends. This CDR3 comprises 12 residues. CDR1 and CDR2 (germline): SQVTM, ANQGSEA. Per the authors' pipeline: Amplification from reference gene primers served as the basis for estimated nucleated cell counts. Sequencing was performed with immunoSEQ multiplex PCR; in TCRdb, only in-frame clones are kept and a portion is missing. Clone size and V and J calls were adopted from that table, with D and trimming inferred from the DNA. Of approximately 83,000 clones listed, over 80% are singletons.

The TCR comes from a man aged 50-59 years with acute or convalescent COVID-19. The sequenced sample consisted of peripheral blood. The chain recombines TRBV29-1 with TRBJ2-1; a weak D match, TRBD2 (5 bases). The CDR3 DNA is TGCAGCGTTGAGGCCCGGGGAGCTGAGCAGTTCTTC. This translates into CSVEARGAEQFF.